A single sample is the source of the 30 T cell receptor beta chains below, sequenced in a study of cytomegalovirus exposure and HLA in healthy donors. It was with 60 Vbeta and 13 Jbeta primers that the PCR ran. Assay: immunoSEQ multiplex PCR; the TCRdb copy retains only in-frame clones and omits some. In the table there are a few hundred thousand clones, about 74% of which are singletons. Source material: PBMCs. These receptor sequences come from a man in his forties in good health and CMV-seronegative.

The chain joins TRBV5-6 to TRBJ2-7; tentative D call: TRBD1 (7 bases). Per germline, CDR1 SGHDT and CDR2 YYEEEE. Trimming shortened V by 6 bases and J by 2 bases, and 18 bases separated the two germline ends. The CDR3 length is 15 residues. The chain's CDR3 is CASTSGGLNTYEQYF. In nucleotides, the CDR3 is TGTGCCAGCACCTCAGGGGGGCTTAACACCTACGAGCAGTACTTC.

This CDR3 reads CAWSPQTGGAFGEQFF. The DNA for the CDR3 is TGTGCCTGGAGTCCTCAAACAGGGGGCGCATTTGGTGAGCAGTTCTTC. The chain links TRBV30 to TRBJ2-1, with 9 bases fitting TRBD1. V gave up 2 bases and J gave up 9 bases; unmatched junction bases: 14. Per germline, CDR1 GTSNPN and CDR2 SVGIG (reference sequence). CDR3 length: 16 residues.

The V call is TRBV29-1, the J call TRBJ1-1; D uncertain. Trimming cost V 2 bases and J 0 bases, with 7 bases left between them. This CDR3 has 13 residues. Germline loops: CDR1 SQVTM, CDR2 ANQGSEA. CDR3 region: CSVERSLNTEAFF. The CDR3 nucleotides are TGCAGCGTTGAACGGTCCCTGAACACTGAAGCTTTCTTT.

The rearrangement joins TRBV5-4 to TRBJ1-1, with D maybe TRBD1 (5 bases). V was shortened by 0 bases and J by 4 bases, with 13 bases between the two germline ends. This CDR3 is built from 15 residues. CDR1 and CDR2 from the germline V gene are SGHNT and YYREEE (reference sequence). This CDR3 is CASSLETGAATEAFF. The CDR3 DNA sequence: TGTGCCAGCAGCTTGGAAACTGGGGCGGCCACTGAAGCTTTCTTT.

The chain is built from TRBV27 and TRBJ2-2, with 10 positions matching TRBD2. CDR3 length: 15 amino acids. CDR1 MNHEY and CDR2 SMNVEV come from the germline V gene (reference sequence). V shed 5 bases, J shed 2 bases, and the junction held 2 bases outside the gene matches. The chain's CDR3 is CASSGLADNTGELFF. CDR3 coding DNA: TGTGCCAGCAGTGGACTAGCGGATAACACCGGGGAGCTGTTTTTT.

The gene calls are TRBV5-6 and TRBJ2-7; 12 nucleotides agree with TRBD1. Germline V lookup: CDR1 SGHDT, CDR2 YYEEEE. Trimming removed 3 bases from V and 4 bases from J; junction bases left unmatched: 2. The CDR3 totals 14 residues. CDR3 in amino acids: CASSSGQGAYEQYF. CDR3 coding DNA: TGTGCCAGCAGCTCGGGACAGGGGGCGTACGAGCAGTACTTC.

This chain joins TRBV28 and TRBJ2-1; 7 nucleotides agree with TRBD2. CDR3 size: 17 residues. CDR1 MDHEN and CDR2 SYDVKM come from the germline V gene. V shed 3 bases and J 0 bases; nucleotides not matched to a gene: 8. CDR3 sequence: CASSFPKRGSSYNEQFF. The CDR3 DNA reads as TGTGCCAGCAGTTTCCCTAAGCGGGGTAGCTCCTACAATGAGCAGTTCTTC.

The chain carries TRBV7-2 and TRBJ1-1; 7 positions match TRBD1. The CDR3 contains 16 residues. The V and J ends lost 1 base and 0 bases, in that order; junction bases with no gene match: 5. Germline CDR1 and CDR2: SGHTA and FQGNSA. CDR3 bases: TGTGCCAGCAGCTTAGTCCTGGGACAGATGAACACTGAAGCTTTCTTT. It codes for CASSLVLGQMNTEAFF.

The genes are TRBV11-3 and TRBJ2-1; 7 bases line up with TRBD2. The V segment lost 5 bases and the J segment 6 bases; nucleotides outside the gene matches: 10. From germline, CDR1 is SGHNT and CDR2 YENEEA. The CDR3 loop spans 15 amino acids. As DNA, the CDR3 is TGTGCCAGCAGCGTACTGGCGGGGGTTGGCAATGAGCAGTTCTTC. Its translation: CASSVLAGVGNEQFF.

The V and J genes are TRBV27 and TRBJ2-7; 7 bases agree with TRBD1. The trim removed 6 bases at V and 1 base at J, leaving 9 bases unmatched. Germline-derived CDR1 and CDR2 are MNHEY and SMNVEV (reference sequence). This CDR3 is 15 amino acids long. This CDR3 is CASSPDRVSSYEQYF. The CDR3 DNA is TGTGCCAGCAGCCCTGACAGGGTTTCTTCCTACGAGCAGTACTTC.

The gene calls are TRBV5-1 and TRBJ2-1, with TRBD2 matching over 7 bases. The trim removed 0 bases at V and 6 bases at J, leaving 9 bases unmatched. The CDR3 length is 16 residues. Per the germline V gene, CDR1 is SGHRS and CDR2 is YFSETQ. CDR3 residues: CASSLAFGGKGNEQFF. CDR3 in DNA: TGCGCCAGCAGCTTGGCGTTCGGGGGGAAAGGCAATGAGCAGTTCTTC. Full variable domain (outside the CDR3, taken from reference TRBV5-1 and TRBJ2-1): KAGVTQTPRYLIKTRGQQVTLSCSPISGHRSVSWYQQTPGQGLQFLFEYFSETQRNKGNFPGRFSGRQFSNSRSEMNVSTLELGDSALYLCASSLAFGGKGNEQFFGPGTRLTVL.

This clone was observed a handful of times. CDR3 coding DNA: TGCGCCAGCAGCCAAGACGGGACAGCCTCCTCTGGGGCCAACGTCCTGACTTTC. This translates into CASSQDGTASSGANVLTF. The chain links TRBV4-1 to TRBJ2-6; 7 nucleotides align to TRBD1. There are 18 residues in the CDR3. The V gene's germline CDR1 is MGHRA and CDR2 YSYEKL. With 0 bases clipped from V and 0 bases from J, the junction kept 5 bases outside the gene matches.

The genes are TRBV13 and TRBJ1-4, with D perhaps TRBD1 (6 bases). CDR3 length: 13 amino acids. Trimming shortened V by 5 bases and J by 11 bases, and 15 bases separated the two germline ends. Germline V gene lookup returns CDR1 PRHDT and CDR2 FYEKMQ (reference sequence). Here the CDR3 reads CASSPDPQGKLFF. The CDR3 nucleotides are TGTGCCAGCAGCCCGGACCCTCAGGGGAAACTGTTTTTT.

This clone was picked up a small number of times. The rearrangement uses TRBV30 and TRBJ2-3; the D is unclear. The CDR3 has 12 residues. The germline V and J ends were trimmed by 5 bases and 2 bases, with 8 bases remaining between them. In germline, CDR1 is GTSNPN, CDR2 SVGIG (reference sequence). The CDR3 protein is CAWGPSTDTQYF. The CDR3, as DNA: TGTGCCTGGGGCCCCTCCACAGATACGCAGTATTTT.

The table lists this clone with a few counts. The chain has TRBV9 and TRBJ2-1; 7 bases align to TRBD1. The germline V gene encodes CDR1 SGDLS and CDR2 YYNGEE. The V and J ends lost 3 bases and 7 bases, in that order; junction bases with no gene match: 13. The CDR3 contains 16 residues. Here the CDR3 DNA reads TGTGCCAGCAGCGAGGGGTGGGACAGTTTGGAAAATGAGCAGTTCTTC. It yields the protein CASSEGWDSLENEQFF. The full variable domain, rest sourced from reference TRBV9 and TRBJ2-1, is DSGVTQTPKHLITATGQRVTLRCSPRSGDLSVYWYQQSLDQGLQFLIQYYNGEERAKGNILERFSAQQFPDLHSELNLSSLELGDSALYFCASSEGWDSLENEQFFGPGTRLTVL.

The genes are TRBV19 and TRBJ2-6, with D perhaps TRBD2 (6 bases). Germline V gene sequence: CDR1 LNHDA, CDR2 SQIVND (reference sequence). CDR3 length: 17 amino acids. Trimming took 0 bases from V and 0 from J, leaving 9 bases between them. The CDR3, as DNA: TGTGCCAGTAGTATAGAGGGGGGACCCTCTGGGGCCAACGTCCTGACTTTC. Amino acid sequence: CASSIEGGPSGANVLTF.

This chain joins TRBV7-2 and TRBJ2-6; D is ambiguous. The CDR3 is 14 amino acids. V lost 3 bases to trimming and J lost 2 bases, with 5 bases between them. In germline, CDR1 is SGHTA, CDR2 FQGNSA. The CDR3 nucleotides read TGTGCCAGCAGCTTTCGTACTGGGGCCAACGTCCTGACTTTC. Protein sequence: CASSFRTGANVLTF.

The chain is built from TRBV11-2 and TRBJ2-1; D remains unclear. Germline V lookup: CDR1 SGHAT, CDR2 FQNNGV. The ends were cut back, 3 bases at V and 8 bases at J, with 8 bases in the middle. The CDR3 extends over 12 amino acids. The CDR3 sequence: CASSLALDEQFF. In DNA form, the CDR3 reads TGTGCCAGCAGCTTGGCCCTGGATGAGCAGTTCTTC.

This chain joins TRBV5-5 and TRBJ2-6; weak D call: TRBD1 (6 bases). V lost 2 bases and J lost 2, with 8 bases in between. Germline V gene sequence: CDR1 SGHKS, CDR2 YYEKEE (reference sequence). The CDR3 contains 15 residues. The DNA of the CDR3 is TGTGCCAGCAGCTTACAGGGAACTGGGGCCAACGTCCTGACTTTC. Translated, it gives CASSLQGTGANVLTF. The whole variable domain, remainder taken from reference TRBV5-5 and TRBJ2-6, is DAGVTQSPTHLIKTRGQQVTLRCSPISGHKSVSWYQQVLGQGPQFIFQYYEKEERGRGNFPDRFSARQFPNYSSELNVNALLLGDSALYLCASSLQGTGANVLTFGAGSRLTVL.

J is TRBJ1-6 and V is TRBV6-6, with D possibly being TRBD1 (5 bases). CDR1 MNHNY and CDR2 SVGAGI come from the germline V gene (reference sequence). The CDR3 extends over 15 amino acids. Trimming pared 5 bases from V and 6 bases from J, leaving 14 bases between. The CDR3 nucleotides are TGTGCCAGCAGTCCCCGGGACTCCAGTAATTCACCCCTCCACTTT. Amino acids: CASSPRDSSNSPLHF.

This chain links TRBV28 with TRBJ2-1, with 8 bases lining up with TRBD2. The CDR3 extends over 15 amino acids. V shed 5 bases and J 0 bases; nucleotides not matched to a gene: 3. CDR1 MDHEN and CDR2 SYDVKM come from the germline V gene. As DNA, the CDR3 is TGTGCCAGCAGTCGGACTAGCTTCTCCTACAATGAGCAGTTCTTC. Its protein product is CASSRTSFSYNEQFF.

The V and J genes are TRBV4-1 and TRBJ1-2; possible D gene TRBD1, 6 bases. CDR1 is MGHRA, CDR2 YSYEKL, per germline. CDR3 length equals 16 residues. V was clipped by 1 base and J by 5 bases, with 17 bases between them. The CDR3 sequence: CASSQVLYGGPYGYTF. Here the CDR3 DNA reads TGCGCCAGCAGCCAAGTGCTTTACGGGGGGCCTTATGGCTACACCTTC.

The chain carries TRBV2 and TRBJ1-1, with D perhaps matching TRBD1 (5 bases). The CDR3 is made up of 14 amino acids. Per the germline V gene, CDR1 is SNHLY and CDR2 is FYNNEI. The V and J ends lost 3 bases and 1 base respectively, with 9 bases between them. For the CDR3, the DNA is TGTGCCAGCAGTGAGGGACTGAGGAACACTGAAGCTTTCTTT. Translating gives CASSEGLRNTEAFF.

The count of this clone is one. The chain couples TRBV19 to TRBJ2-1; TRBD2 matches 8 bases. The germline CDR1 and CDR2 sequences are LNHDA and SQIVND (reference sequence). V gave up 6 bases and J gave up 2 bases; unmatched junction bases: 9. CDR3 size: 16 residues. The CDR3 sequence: CASSPIPGLAYNEQFF. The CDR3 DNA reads TGTGCCAGTAGCCCTATCCCGGGACTAGCCTACAATGAGCAGTTCTTC.

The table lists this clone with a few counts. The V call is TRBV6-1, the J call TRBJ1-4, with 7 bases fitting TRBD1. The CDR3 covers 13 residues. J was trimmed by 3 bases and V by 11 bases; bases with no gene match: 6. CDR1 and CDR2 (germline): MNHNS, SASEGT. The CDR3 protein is CASSGTANEKLFF. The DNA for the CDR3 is TGTGCCTCATCTGGGACAGCTAATGAAAAACTGTTTTTT.

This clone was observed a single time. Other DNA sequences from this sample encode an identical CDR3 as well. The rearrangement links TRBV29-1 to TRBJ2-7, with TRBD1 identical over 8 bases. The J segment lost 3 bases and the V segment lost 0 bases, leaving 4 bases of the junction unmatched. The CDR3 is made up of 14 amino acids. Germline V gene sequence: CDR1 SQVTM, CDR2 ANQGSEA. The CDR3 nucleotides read TGCAGCGTTGAAGAGGGGACAGGAAGCTACGAGCAGTACTTC. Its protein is CSVEEGTGSYEQYF.

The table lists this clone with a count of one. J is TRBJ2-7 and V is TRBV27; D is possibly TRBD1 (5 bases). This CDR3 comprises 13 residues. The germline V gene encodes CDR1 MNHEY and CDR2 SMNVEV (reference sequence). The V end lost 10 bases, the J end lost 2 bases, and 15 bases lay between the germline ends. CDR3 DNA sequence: TGTGCCACCCGCATTAGGGGAACCTACGAGCAGTACTTC. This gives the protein CATRIRGTYEQYF.

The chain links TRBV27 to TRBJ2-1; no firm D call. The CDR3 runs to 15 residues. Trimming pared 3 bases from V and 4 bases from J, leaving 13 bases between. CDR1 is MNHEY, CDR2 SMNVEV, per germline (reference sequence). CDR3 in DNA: TGTGCCAGCAGTTTTTCCGTAGTCACGTACAATGAGCAGTTCTTC. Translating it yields CASSFSVVTYNEQFF.

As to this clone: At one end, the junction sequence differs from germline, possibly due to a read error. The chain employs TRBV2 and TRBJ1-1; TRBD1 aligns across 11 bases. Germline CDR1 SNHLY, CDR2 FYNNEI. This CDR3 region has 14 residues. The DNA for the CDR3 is TGTGCCAGCGAATCCTGGGACAGGGGGTTGGAGGGTAGCTTT. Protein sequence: CASESWDRGLEGSF.

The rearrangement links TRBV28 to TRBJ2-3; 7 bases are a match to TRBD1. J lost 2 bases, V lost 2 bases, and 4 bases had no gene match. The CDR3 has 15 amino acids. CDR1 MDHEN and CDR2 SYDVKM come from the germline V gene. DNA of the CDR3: TGTGCCAGCAGTTTACCCGGGACAGTCACAGATACGCAGTATTTT. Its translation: CASSLPGTVTDTQYF.